This T cell receptor beta chain was recorded in a study of OX40 agonist ivuxolimab in advanced cancers. Study-level findings and limits: Low normalized T-cell clonal expansion also characterized some of the nonresponders.

This CDR3 comprises 14 residues. V dropped 10 bases and J dropped 0 bases, with 15 bases sitting between them. From germline, CDR1 is MNHNY and CDR2 SVGAGI (reference sequence). The protocol was immunoSEQ multiplex PCR, while the TCRdb copy is restricted to in-frame clones and leaves out a portion. The data contain 39,000 or so clones, about 89% of them singletons. This clone was observed once. The target antigen is unknown. This chain joins TRBV6-6 and TRBJ1-2; possibly TRBD1 for D (5 bases). Sequenced here: CD4+ or CD8+ T cells sorted from blood, sampled in a trial of the OX40 agonist ivuxolimab. The TCR sequence derives from an adult with an advanced solid tumor such as melanoma, head and neck, liver or kidney cancer. The CDR3 loop reads CATREGQANYGYTF. The CDR3 DNA follows: TGTGCCACCAGAGAGGGGCAAGCTAACTATGGCTACACCTTC.